Listed here are 7 T cell receptor beta chains from one sample, sequenced in a study of identical twins. MiXCR was run by TCRdb on the 5' RACE reads, yielding one entry per CDR3 protein. The table lists about 570,000 distinct CDR3 sequences, approximately 10% of them singletons, with under 3.5% in the top ten. This sample was shared with a second study, whose subject was yellow fever vaccine responses in identical twins.

The sequencing sample was made of PBMCs. The receptors come from a woman between 18 and 29 years old in good health.

This clonotype was seen repeatedly, ten times or more. V gene TRBV29-1 combines with J gene TRBJ2-7; possible D gene TRBD1, 6 bases. V was shortened by 7 bases and J by 3 bases, with 16 bases between the two germline ends. There are 13 residues in the CDR3. In germline, CDR1 is SQVTM, CDR2 ANQGSEA. The CDR3 DNA is TGCAGCGGTCTGGGGACATTCGGCTACGAGCAGTACTTC. It specifies CSGLGTFGYEQYF.

This clonotype came up many times. The chain has TRBV4-3 and TRBJ1-1; no definite D call. The CDR3 totals 11 residues. V was clipped by 1 base and J by 7 bases, with 4 bases between them. Germline lookup yields CDR1 LGHNA and CDR2 YSLEER. The DNA for the CDR3 is TGCGCCAGCAGCCAAGGGTTTGAAGCTTTCTTT. Its protein product is CASSQGFEAFF.

The chain couples TRBV24-1 to TRBJ2-2; D uncertain. The V end was cut by 4 bases, the J end by 9 bases, with 5 bases between. From germline, CDR1 is KGHDR and CDR2 SFDVKD. The CDR3 consists of 11 residues. CDR3 loop: CATSDLRELFF. For the CDR3, the DNA is TGTGCCACCAGTGACCTCCGGGAGCTGTTTTTT.

The J gene is TRBJ1-5, the V gene TRBV10-3; D is unclear. The CDR3 length is 15 residues. Germline CDR1 is ENHRY and CDR2 is SYGVKD. Deletions cut 0 bases from V and 5 bases from J, with 11 bases between. The CDR3 DNA reads TGTGCCATCAGTGAGTCGGGTCCCTCGGATCAGCCCCAGCATTTT. Protein sequence: CAISESGPSDQPQHF.

The chain uses TRBV5-1 and TRBJ2-1; TRBD1 aligns across 10 bases. The CDR3 is 14 residues long. V shed 2 bases, J shed 5 bases, and the junction held 1 base outside the gene matches. CDR1 is SGHRS, CDR2 YFSETQ, per germline. CDR3 DNA: TGCGCCAGCAGCTTCGACAGGGGGCACAATGAGCAGTTCTTC. This gives the protein CASSFDRGHNEQFF.

This chain uses TRBV6-6 with TRBJ2-5; D might be TRBD1 (6 bases). The V and J ends lost 9 bases and 1 base respectively, with 9 bases between them. This CDR3 has 12 amino acids. In germline, CDR1 is MNHNY, CDR2 SVGAGI (reference sequence). Here the CDR3 reads CASRQVQETQYF. The CDR3 DNA is TGTGCCAGTAGACAGGTCCAAGAGACCCAGTACTTC.

This clonotype appeared many times. This chain links TRBV27 with TRBJ2-7, with TRBD2 matching over 9 bases. J was trimmed by 4 bases and V by 2 bases; bases with no gene match: 6. Germline V gives CDR1 MNHEY, CDR2 SMNVEV (reference sequence). There are 15 residues in the CDR3. DNA for the CDR3: TGTGCCAGCAGTTTAAGTCTAGCGGGACTATACGAGCAGTACTTC. Protein: CASSLSLAGLYEQYF.